The clone carrying this T cell receptor (beta chain) was seen only a few times. Its specificity is not known. This record comes from a study of OX40 agonist ivuxolimab in advanced cancers. Study details: Patients received ivuxolimab, an agonistic anti-OX40 (CD134) antibody. General study findings and limits: The study observed clonal expansion of CD4+ and CD8+ blood T cells by week 6 at 0.1 to 3.0 mg/kg. Certain nonresponders likewise exhibited a low normalized T-cell clonal expansion.

Sequenced by immunoSEQ multiplex PCR; TCRdb stores in-frame clones only, minus some. The sample includes 90,000 to 100,000 clones, roughly 84% seen only once; the top ten take around 4%. The sample in question was CD4+ or CD8+ T cells sorted from blood, obtained in a trial of the OX40 agonist ivuxolimab. This clonotype was obtained from an adult with an advanced solid tumor such as melanoma, head and neck, liver or kidney cancer.

In DNA, the CDR3 is TGTGCCAGCAGCTTAAAGGATGAGCAGTTCTTC. Its translation: CASSLKDEQFF. The chain couples TRBV11-2 to TRBJ2-1, with unresolved D. V gave up 2 bases and J gave up 8 bases, with 4 bases separating them. Germline lookup yields CDR1 SGHAT and CDR2 FQNNGV. The CDR3 has 11 residues.